The entry below describes one TCR beta chain. Its antigen is not identified. This entry is derived from a study of T cell responses to AZD1222 COVID-19 vaccine. The germline CDR1 and CDR2 sequences are SNHLY and FYNNEI. The CDR3 has 15 residues. Trimming shortened V by 8 bases and J by 0 bases, and 14 bases separated the two germline ends. Assay used: immunoSEQ multiplex PCR; TCRdb lists only in-frame clones, some missing. The sample lists some 130,000 clones; roughly 90% were seen once. Overall study results and limits: Only a handful of people who got AZD1222 tested seropositive at baseline. It should be noted that donors were predominantly white British and more often female, and clonal diversity was possibly underestimated.

Combined were second doses at about 4 or about 12 weeks. This TCR derives from an adult who received the AZD1222 COVID-19 vaccine. Sequencing used peripheral blood, obtained 28 days after the second AZD1222 dose. The rearrangement joins TRBV2 to TRBJ1-3; D is perhaps TRBD1 (5 bases). As DNA, the CDR3 is TGTGCCAGCTGTACCCAGGGAATCTCTGGAAACACCATATATTTT. Amino acid sequence: CASCTQGISGNTIYF.